This T cell receptor beta chain emerged from a study of shared clonotypes between healthy human individuals (TCRdb year 2020). For the study in its entirety: The cohort included a few men and a couple of women between 18 and 49 years of age. For each donor, CD4 naive and CD4 memory were each given three plates, CD8 naive was given two plates, and CD8 memory was given one plate. The study deeply sequenced blood TCR repertoires of roughly five healthy adults to estimate repertoire size and the extent of clonotype sharing between individuals. Different laboratories and diverse techniques were used to prepare libraries and sequence TCR repertoires, to increase sequencing depth and limit assay-specific biases. Leukapheresis yielded between about 0.8 and 8.9 billion PBMCs per donor.

Per the germline V gene (reference sequence), MNHNY is the CDR1 and SVGAGI is the CDR2. V loses 4 bases, J loses 0 bases, and the germline ends lie 7 bases apart. The CDR3 runs 13 amino acids, cysteine and phenylalanine included. Only CDR3 DNA remains: 39 bases, in frame from the first base. Using the deep immunoSEQ assay, multiplex PCR amplified TCR CDR3 regions from genomic DNA. For each cell subset, the extracted genomic DNA was distributed evenly across all wells of several immunoSEQ 96-well plates, and each plate served as one replicate. For sorted subsets, roughly 0.2 ug genomic DNA, equal to some 30,000 T cell genomes, was loaded into each replicate PCR. Purified libraries were quantified with a Qubit 3.0 fluorometer, sized on a Bioanalyzer 2100, and re-quantified with the KAPA Library Quantification kit. Every immunoSEQ 96-well plate was sequenced on a separate single-read 150-cycle Illumina NextSeq 550 flow cell. As for how the authors treated the data: Because only junctional sequences without quality scores were contained in the immunoSEQ output, filtering matching that applied to full-length reads could not be performed. Sequences were annotated with PyIR, a Python wrapper for IgBLAST v1.9, and V/J genes and CDR3 were assigned using IMGT germline references. Reads with weak V/J assignments (E-value above 1e-6), missing CDR3, stop codons, out-of-frame junctions, or ambiguous translated residues were removed. V3J clonotypes were defined as sequences sharing the same inferred V gene, J gene, and CDR3 amino acid sequence. To compute the percentage overlap between repertoires, the number of shared unique clonotypes was divided by the size of the smaller repertoire. Richness of each repertoire was evaluated using RTK rarefaction, the Chao1 estimator, and Recon v2.1 estimates of unobserved clonotypes. Generation probabilities for all TCRbeta clonotypes obtained by the gDNA method from four donors were computed using OLGA. TCRdb's version of the immuneACCESS table is confined to in-frame rearrangements and falls short of the full clone set. An unresolved V gene accounts for under half of the shortfall where checked; the remainder is of unknown origin. That table furnishes V, J and clone size, whereas the DNA furnished D and trimming. The sample table holds around 2.5 million clones, of which 80% to 95% were seen once. The biggest ten clones account for approximately 0.36% of the sample.

General findings and caveats noted by the study authors: Naive subsets generally had larger estimated clonotype richness than memory subsets did. Clonotypes shared by all four sorted-subset donors showed higher generation probabilities than non-shared clonotypes. Sampling was limited to blood, and TCR repertoires in tissue likely differ from TCR repertoires in blood. Around 5% of naive CD4, roughly 3.5% of naive CD8, 2.3% of memory CD4, and 0.35% to 0.5% of memory CD8 clonotypes were shared across several donors. Based on pairwise subsampling, the degree of clonotype sharing among donors was expected to be affected by sequencing depth. The genetic and exposure-history diversity represented was limited by the small number of donors. Even with the large sequencing depth, rarefaction of the sorted-subset datasets indicated that sequencing was incomplete.

Comments on this clone: Its antigen remains undetermined. No per-base quality is available; no much larger clone lies one base away.

The donors were healthy, HIV-negative adults who had no recently reported acute infections or vaccinations. Every donor was a Caucasian adult residing in Nashville, Tennessee, USA. CD4+ T cells were enriched by magnetic negative selection, after which naive cells were positively selected on CD45RA and the negative fraction was taken as the memory subset. After blood collection by leukapheresis, PBMCs were isolated using Ficoll-Histopaque density gradient centrifugation and then cryopreserved in the vapor phase of liquid nitrogen. Analytical flow cytometry was used to check the purity and quantity of every magnetically sorted T cell population. From each sorted fraction, genomic DNA was isolated and quantified by UV absorbance on a Nanodrop 2000c.

The sample was naive CD4+ T cells from PBMCs. According to the study, the label for this sample's cell subset or site signals: CD45RA+ positively selected. The chain is encoded by TRBV6-6 joined to TRBJ2-7, with the D gene not clear enough to name. The TCR comes from a man aged 18 to 35 in good health. Some clones in this sample may be carry-over from other donors' samples. This receptor has the CDR3 CASSSQSSYEQYF. At the DNA level, the sequence is TGTGCCAGCAGTTCCCAGAGCTCCTACGAGCAGTACTTC.